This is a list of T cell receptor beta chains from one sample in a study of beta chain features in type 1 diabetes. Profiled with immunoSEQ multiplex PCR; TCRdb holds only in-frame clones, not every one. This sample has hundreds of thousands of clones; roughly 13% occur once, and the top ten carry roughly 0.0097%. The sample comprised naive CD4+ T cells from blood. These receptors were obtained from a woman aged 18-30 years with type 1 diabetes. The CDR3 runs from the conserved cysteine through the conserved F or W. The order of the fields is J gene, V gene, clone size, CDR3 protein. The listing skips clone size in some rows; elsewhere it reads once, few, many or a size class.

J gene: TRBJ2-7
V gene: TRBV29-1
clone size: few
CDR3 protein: CSVVEWYEQYF

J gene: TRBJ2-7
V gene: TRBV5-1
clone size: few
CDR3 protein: CASSPRWGSREEQYF

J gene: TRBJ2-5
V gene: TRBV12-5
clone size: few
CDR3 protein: CASGPGTSETQYF

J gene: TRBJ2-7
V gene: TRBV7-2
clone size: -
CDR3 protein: CASSPQGRGYYEQYF

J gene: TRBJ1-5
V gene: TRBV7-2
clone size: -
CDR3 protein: CASSLQQTSNQPQHF

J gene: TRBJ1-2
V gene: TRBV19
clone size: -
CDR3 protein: CASSPSGDSPFGYTF

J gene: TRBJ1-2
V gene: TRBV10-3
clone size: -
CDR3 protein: CAISTGDGINYGYTF

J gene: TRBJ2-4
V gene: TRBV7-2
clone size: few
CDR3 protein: CASSLDRTGNIQYF

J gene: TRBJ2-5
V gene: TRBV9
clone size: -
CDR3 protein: CASGWGGYQETQYF

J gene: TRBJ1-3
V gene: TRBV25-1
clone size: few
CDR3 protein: CASIGNSGNTIYF

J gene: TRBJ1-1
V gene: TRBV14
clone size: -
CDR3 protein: CASSQVVGVNTEAFF

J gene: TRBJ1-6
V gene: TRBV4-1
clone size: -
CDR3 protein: CASSPYPSGQLNSPLHF

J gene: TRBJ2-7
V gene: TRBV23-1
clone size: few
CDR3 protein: CASGPSRAGSYEQYF

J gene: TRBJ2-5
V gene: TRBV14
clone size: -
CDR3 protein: CASSQRQGMETQYF

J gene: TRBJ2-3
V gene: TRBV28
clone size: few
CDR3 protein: CASSPGQVTDTQYF

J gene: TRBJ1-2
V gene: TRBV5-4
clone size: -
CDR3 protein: CASSSTFRDGYTF

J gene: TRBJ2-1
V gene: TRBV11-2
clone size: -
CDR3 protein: CASSLDPQGYNEQFF

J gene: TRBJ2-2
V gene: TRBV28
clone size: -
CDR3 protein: CASSPRLAERTGELFF

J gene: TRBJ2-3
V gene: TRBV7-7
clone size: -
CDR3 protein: CASSFGGTDTQYF

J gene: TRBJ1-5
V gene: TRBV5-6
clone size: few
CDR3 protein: CASSSHRDQPQHF